This T cell receptor beta chain was recovered during a study of blood T cells in healthy people across ages. The wider study: About one barcoded beta molecule per two T cells was captured by template switching.

Findings and caveats of the study: Any conclusive comparison of naive versus antigen-experienced cells was prevented by using unsorted PBMCs. Across the age range, TCR beta diversity per million T cells fell in a roughly linear way.

The use of a sample-barcoded 5' primer and a J-beta primer mix characterized a second PCR of roughly 6 to 12 cycles. TCRdb recomputed calls from the 5' RACE reads with MiXCR, one row per CDR3 protein. The data show roughly 1.7 million distinct CDR3 sequences, approximately 32% seen once. Each sample provided at least 5 micrograms of extracted total RNA. Comment on this clonotype: The antigen remains undetermined.

With 4 bases clipped from V and 5 bases from J, the junction kept 8 bases outside the gene matches. The CDR3 length is 15 residues. Germline CDR1 and CDR2: LGHDT and YNNKEL (reference sequence). This clonotype originated in a woman aged 25 to 39 in good health. The sequenced sample was blood. The J gene is TRBJ2-1, the V gene TRBV3-1; TRBD1 aligns across 7 bases. The CDR3 here is CASSLAQGRNNEQFF. CDR3 coding DNA: TGTGCCAGCAGCCTCGCACAGGGGCGGAACAATGAGCAGTTCTTC.